This TCR beta chain was sequenced during a study of blood T cell repertoires in COVID-19 (TCRdb year 2020). In terms of the full investigation: Samples from collaborators originated in the United States, Italy and Spain and spanned both the acute and convalescent phases of COVID-19. The dataset comprised deeply sampled blood TCRbeta repertoires from subjects exposed to, actively infected with, or recovered from COVID-19. The repertoires were released in a freely available public database meant as a resource for research on the immune response to SARS-CoV-2. HLA class I and class II types, where available, came from metadata supplied by the sample provider rather than from assay-based typing. The material from the prospective study consisted of cDNA or gDNA derived from T cells, B-cell-depleted T cells, or PBMCs. Sample metadata almost always included a de-identified subject ID, COVID-19 status, age in years and sex. Samples were obtained from the ongoing ImmuneRACE study (first 160 participants) and from over 1,000 subjects provided by 6 global collaborators. Findings and caveats that apply to the study as a whole: The quantity of clinical and demographic metadata differed by source and by participant and was supplied without curation.

The collaborating institutions used their own protocols to collect whole blood in K2EDTA tubes. For TCRbeta analysis, collaborators shipped samples in one of three forms: frozen whole blood, isolated PBMCs, or DNA extracted from either of those sample types. V gives up 5 bases and J gives up 0 bases, and the segment between their germline ends measures 6 bases. The CDR3 covers 13 residues, taking in both the cysteine and the phenylalanine. Just the 39-base CDR3 DNA is kept, in frame starting at base 1. TCRbeta CDR3 regions were amplified from genomic DNA by means of the immunoSEQ Assay, a bias-controlled multiplex PCR. From the authors' description of their analysis: The number of nucleated cells in each sample was estimated by amplification of reference gene primers within the assay. Sequence reads were collapsed and filtered to measure the absolute abundance of every unique TCRbeta CDR3 rearrangement. For each sample, productive Simpson clonality was calculated by taking the square root of Simpson's diversity index across productive rearrangements. TCRdb took over this immuneACCESS table, retaining in-frame rearrangements with V and J assigned. Such tables are incomplete; in checked studies, under half of the missing clones stem from an unresolved V gene, and the remainder is unexplained. That table furnishes V, J and clone size, whereas the DNA furnished D and trimming. Recorded for this sample are fewer than 120,000 clones; about 72% of them occurred a single time. Under 10% of the sample lies in the top ten.

This clone showed up just a few times. This clone's antigen is unknown. Nothing much larger sits one base from this clone, and base qualities are not available. The rearranged segments are TRBV12-3 or TRBV12-4 and TRBJ2-3; the D segment could be TRBD2, given 6 matching bases. The sequence was collected from a woman aged 55 to 70 with acute or convalescent COVID-19. The material sequenced was peripheral blood. In nucleotides, the sequence is TGTGCCAGCAGTGGAGGGAGCACAGATACGCAGTATTTT. Translated, this is CASSGGSTDTQYF.